These T cell receptor beta chains were read from a single sample in a study of OX40 agonist ivuxolimab in advanced cancers. TCRdb's copy holds only in-frame clones and misses some; the assay was immunoSEQ multiplex PCR. This sample has around 60,000 clones, with about nine tenths found just once. The input for sequencing was CD4+ or CD8+ T cells sorted from blood, taken in a trial of the OX40 agonist ivuxolimab. The source is an adult with an advanced solid tumor such as melanoma, head and neck, liver or kidney cancer. Each CDR3 is given with its conserved first and last residue. A D gene is named only where the DNA matches it firmly. Clone size is not always given. Where it is, it says once, few, many or a class for expanded clones.

d_gene | j_gene | len | v_gene | abundance | CDR3aa | CDR3nt
- | TRBJ1-3 | 16 | TRBV6-6 | - | CASSYGGVDNGNTIYF | TGTGCCAGCAGTTATGGGGGGGTAGATAATGGAAACACCATATATTTT
TRBD2 | TRBJ2-7 | 17 | TRBV4-2 | - | CASSPLGTLAGSYEQYF | TGTGCCAGCAGCCCCTTGGGCACACTAGCGGGCTCCTACGAGCAGTACTTC
- | TRBJ1-6 | 14 | TRBV27 | - | CASRFTGWASPLHF | TGTGCCAGCAGGTTCACAGGGTGGGCTTCACCCCTCCACTTT
- | TRBJ2-3 | 13 | TRBV4-1 | - | CASSQGRADTQYF | TGCGCCAGCAGCCAAGGTAGAGCAGATACGCAGTATTTT
TRBD2 | TRBJ2-3 | 14 | TRBV7-2 | - | CASNLGLAADTQYF | TGTGCCAGCAACCTCGGACTAGCGGCAGATACGCAGTATTTT
- | TRBJ2-7 | 17 | TRBV19 | - | CASSLTAPGVGEYEQYF | TGTGCCAGTAGCCTCACGGCGCCCGGCGTCGGGGAGTACGAGCAGTACTTC
- | TRBJ1-1 | 14 | TRBV18 | - | CASSPSTAQTEAFF | TGTGCCAGCTCACCATCGACAGCCCAAACTGAAGCTTTCTTT
TRBD1 | TRBJ2-7 | 14 | TRBV7-2 | - | CASSFVGQGYEQYF | TGTGCCAGCAGCTTCGTGGGACAGGGCTACGAGCAGTACTTC
TRBD2 | TRBJ2-3 | 15 | TRBV11-2 | - | CASSASGRGGDTQYF | TGTGCCAGCAGCGCTAGCGGGAGGGGAGGAGATACGCAGTATTTT
- | TRBJ2-1 | 15 | TRBV14 | once | CASSQDHRTYNEQFF | TGTGCCAGCAGCCAAGATCACAGAACCTACAATGAGCAGTTCTTC
- | TRBJ1-3 | 17 | TRBV14 | - | CASSPKKGLTSGNTIYF | TGTGCCAGCAGCCCCAAGAAGGGCCTCACCTCTGGAAACACCATATATTTT
- | TRBJ2-5 | 14 | TRBV30 | - | CAWSADYYQEAQYF | TGTGCCTGGAGTGCGGACTACTACCAAGAGGCCCAGTACTTC
- | TRBJ2-7 | 13 | TRBV2 | - | CASSDRGSHEQYF | TGTGCCAGCAGTGATCGGGGATCCCACGAGCAGTACTTC
TRBD1 | TRBJ1-3 | 15 | TRBV7-8 | - | CASSLGQAPSSSIYF | TGTGCCAGCAGCTTGGGACAGGCTCCAAGTAGTTCCATATATTTT
- | TRBJ2-7 | 14 | TRBV6-6 | once | CASSRGPDLPEQYF | TGTGCCAGCAGTAGGGGACCGGACTTACCCGAGCAGTACTTC
TRBD2 | TRBJ2-7 | 15 | TRBV7-9 | - | CASSFPRLAGGEQYF | TGTGCCAGCAGCTTCCCGCGACTAGCGGGAGGCGAGCAGTACTTC
TRBD1 | TRBJ2-2 | 19 | TRBV19 | - | CASSRFNRGREGDTGELFF | TGTGCCAGTAGTAGGTTTAACAGGGGCCGCGAGGGGGACACCGGGGAGCTGTTTTTT
- | TRBJ2-7 | 15 | TRBV5-8 | - | CASSLIRGRGAEQYF | TGTGCCAGCAGCTTGATAAGGGGGAGAGGGGCCGAGCAGTACTTC
TRBD1 | TRBJ1-3 | 18 | TRBV4-1 | - | CASSQGTVGGFSGNTIYF | TGCGCCAGCAGCCAGGGGACAGTGGGGGGTTTCTCTGGAAACACCATATATTTT
- | TRBJ1-1 | 14 | TRBV6-5 | - | CAISESVGNTEAFF | TGTGCCATCAGTGAGTCAGTAGGGAACACTGAAGCTTTCTTT
TRBD2 | TRBJ2-1 | 17 | TRBV10-1 | - | CASSGRSSGRAGGEQFF | TGCGCCAGCAGTGGTCGGTCAAGCGGGAGGGCCGGCGGTGAGCAGTTCTTC
- | TRBJ2-7 | 15 | TRBV13 | - | CASSPPGFRGDLHLF | TGTGCCAGCAGCCCACCCGGTTTCAGGGGGGACTTACACCTCTTC
TRBD1 | TRBJ2-5 | 14 | TRBV9 | - | CASSVQQGAETQYF | TGTGCCAGCAGCGTACAACAGGGGGCGGAGACCCAGTACTTC
- | TRBJ1-1 | 13 | TRBV19 | - | CASSITQNTEAFF | TGTGCCAGTAGTATCACCCAGAACACTGAAGCTTTCTTT
- | TRBJ2-1 | 13 | TRBV12-5 | - | CASGQRDQGEQFF | TGTGCTAGTGGTCAAAGGGACCAAGGAGAGCAGTTCTTC
TRBD1 | TRBJ1-5 | 12 | TRBV30 | few | CAWDRGLQPQHF | TGTGCCTGGGACAGGGGGCTTCAGCCCCAGCATTTT
- | TRBJ2-2 | 14 | TRBV6-5 | - | CASSLIRLTGELFF | TGTGCCAGCAGTTTAATCCGACTCACCGGGGAGCTGTTTTTT
- | TRBJ2-3 | 13 | TRBV5-4 | once | CASSLPRTDTQYF | TGTGCCAGCAGCTTGCCCCGCACAGATACGCAGTATTTT
TRBD2 | TRBJ2-1 | 15 | TRBV6-1 | once | CASSNGRVSYNEQFF | TGTGCCAGCAGCAACGGGAGGGTCTCCTACAATGAGCAGTTCTTC
TRBD1 | TRBJ1-5 | 16 | TRBV28 | - | CASSTGVGQLKGPQHF | TGTGCCAGCAGCACAGGGGTGGGACAGCTGAAGGGGCCCCAGCATTTT
- | TRBJ1-1 | 15 | TRBV6-1 | once | CASTTLTALNTEAFF | TGTGCCAGCACGACCCTGACAGCCCTGAACACTGAAGCTTTCTTT
TRBD1 | TRBJ2-7 | 15 | TRBV27 | - | CASSFSGTGDYEQYF | TGTGCCAGCAGTTTCTCCGGGACAGGGGACTACGAGCAGTACTTC
- | TRBJ2-2 | 15 | TRBV10-2 | once | CASSGAEVGTGELFF | TGCGCCAGCAGTGGGGCCGAGGTCGGCACCGGGGAGCTGTTTTTT
- | TRBJ1-1 | 13 | TRBV19 | - | CASSIYRGAEAFF | TGTGCCAGTAGTATCTATCGGGGAGCTGAAGCTTTCTTT
- | TRBJ1-2 | 15 | TRBV27 | - | CASSPRQSFHYGYTF | TGTGCCAGCAGTCCTCGACAGAGCTTTCACTATGGCTACACCTTC
- | TRBJ2-5 | 15 | TRBV18 | - | CASSPEASGLKTQYF | TGTGCCAGCTCACCGGAGGCATCAGGGTTAAAGACCCAGTACTTC
- | TRBJ2-7 | 14 | TRBV7-3 | once | CASTRGLSAYEQYF | TGTGCCAGCACGCGGGGCCTATCCGCCTACGAGCAGTACTTC
- | TRBJ1-5 | 15 | TRBV28 | - | CASSKVEVSNQPQHF | TGTGCCAGCAGTAAGGTGGAGGTTAGCAATCAGCCCCAGCATTTT
- | TRBJ2-4 | 16 | TRBV30 | - | CAWIPLLGVGKNIQYF | TGTGCCTGGATCCCCCTGCTGGGGGTTGGCAAAAACATTCAGTACTTC
TRBD1 | TRBJ1-2 | 14 | TRBV5-6 | once | CASSLQGGNYGYTF | TGTGCCAGCAGCTTGCAGGGGGGGAACTATGGCTACACCTTC
- | TRBJ2-5 | 14 | TRBV19 | - | CASGEAPGVETQYF | TGTGCCAGTGGTGAGGCCCCGGGAGTAGAGACCCAGTACTTC
TRBD2 | TRBJ2-5 | 18 | TRBV2 | - | CASSGLAGEVPSGETQYF | TGTGCCAGCAGTGGTCTAGCGGGAGAGGTTCCGAGCGGAGAGACCCAGTACTTC
TRBD2 | TRBJ2-1 | 16 | TRBV19 | - | CASSMRVAGPYNEQFF | TGTGCCAGTAGTATGAGGGTAGCGGGACCTTACAATGAGCAGTTCTTC
TRBD1 | TRBJ2-6 | 19 | TRBV6-1 | once | CASSEVGYRGDSGANVLTF | TGTGCCAGCAGTGAAGTCGGATACAGGGGAGACTCTGGGGCCAACGTCCTGACTTTC
- | TRBJ1-5 | 13 | TRBV2 | - | CASRYTTNQPQHF | TGTGCCAGCAGGTACACCACCAATCAGCCCCAGCATTTT
- | TRBJ1-6 | 13 | TRBV6-1 | once | CASTSRTVSPLHF | TGTGCCAGCACCTCCAGGACAGTTTCGCCCCTCCACTTT